The entry below gives a single T cell receptor beta chain sequence along with its context. What it binds is not known. The data were taken from a study of tumor-infiltrating lymphocytes in primary liver carcinoma. The input was 450 to 550 ng total RNA; TCR beta cDNA was made from it with a constant-region primer. TCR beta libraries came from three nested multiplex PCR rounds using slightly modified ARM-PCR. TRBV1-TRBV30 forward and Cbeta reverse primers drove the first two roughly 11-cycle rounds. MiXCR, run by TCRdb on the multiplex PCR reads, gives a single entry per CDR3 protein. The sample holds 300,000 to 400,000 distinct CDR3 sequences, 65% seen once. Germline DNA was also extracted, and blood RNA derived from unsorted whole blood. The CDR3 has 18 amino acids. From germline, CDR1 is MDHEN and CDR2 SYDVKM. V lost 1 base to trimming and J lost 5 bases, with 21 bases between them. Study conclusions and caveats: Lower overlap was observed for tumor-adjacent and tumor-blood pairs relative to tumor region pairs. With p = 0.039, the top-250-clone fraction in tumors significantly exceeded that in blood.

The sequence derives from a man aged 40-50 years with primary liver carcinoma and hepatitis B virus infection. What was sequenced was peripheral blood. The chain is built from TRBV28 and TRBJ2-1; a weak D match, TRBD2 (5 bases). CDR3 coding DNA: TGTGCCAGCAGTTTATTGGGTTTGAGGACTTGCGGACACAATGAGCAGTTCTTC. Translating gives CASSLLGLRTCGHNEQFF.